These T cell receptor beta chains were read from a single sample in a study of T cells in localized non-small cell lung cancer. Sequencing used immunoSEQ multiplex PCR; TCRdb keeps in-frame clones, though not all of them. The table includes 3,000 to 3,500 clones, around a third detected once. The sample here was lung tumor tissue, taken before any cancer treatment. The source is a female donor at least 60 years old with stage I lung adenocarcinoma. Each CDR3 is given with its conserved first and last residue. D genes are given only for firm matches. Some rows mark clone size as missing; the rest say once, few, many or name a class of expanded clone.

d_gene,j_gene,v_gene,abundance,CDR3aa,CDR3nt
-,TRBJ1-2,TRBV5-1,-,CASSSVGGFSNYGYTF,TGCGCCAGCAGCTCGGTGGGGGGCTTTTCTAACTATGGCTACACCTTC
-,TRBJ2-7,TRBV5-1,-,CASSPARTSIHEQYF,TGCGCCAGCAGCCCTGCCCGAACCTCAATCCACGAGCAGTACTTC
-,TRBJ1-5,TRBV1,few,CASSQGQGSNQPQHF,TGCGCCAGCAGCCAAGGGCAGGGAAGCAATCAGCCCCAGCATTTT
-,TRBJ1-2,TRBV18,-,CASSPPTTDGYTF,TGTGCCAGCTCACCACCGACGACCGATGGCTACACCTTC
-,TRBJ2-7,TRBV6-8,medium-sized,CASSYTQAAYEQYF,TGTGCCAGCAGTTACACACAGGCGGCCTACGAGCAGTACTTC
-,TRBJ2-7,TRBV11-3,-,CASSQTSPLGEQYF,TGTGCCAGCAGCCAGACCTCCCCCCTAGGCGAGCAGTACTTC
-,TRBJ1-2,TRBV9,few,CASSDGHIYGYTF,TGTGCCAGCAGTGACGGACATATCTATGGCTACACCTTC
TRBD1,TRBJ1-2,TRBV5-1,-,CASRPGQSGDGYTF,TGCGCCAGCAGACCGGGACAGAGTGGGGATGGCTACACCTTC
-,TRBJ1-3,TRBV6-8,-,CASSYSGNPGNTIYF,TGTGCCAGCAGTTACTCGGGTAATCCTGGAAACACCATATATTTT
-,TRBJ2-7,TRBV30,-,CAWSVFGLEQYF,TGTGCCTGGAGTGTATTCGGTCTCGAGCAGTACTTC
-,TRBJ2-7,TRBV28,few,CASSSPPGRGQSSYEQYF,TGTGCCAGCAGCTCCCCCCCGGGCAGGGGCCAGAGCTCCTACGAGCAGTACTTC
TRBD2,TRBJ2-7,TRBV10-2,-,CASTPGTSGRPPTYEQYF,TGCGCCAGCACTCCCGGGACTAGCGGGAGGCCACCTACCTACGAGCAGTACTTC
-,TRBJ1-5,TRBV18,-,CASSGFGQPQHF,TGTGCCAGCTCAGGGTTCGGTCAGCCCCAGCATTTT
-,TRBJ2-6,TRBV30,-,CAWSVWTHNVLTF,TGTGCCTGGAGTGTATGGACTCACAACGTCCTGACTTTC
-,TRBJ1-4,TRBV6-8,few,CASRNQGGEKLFF,TGTGCCAGCAGGAATCAGGGAGGGGAAAAACTGTTTTTT
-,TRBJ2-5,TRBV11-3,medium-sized,CASSLVWGGARETQYF,TGTGCCAGCAGCTTAGTATGGGGGGGGGCCCGAGAGACCCAGTACTTC
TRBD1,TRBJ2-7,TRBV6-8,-,CASSPWDRGGYEQYF,TGTGCCAGCAGTCCCTGGGACAGGGGCGGCTACGAGCAGTACTTC
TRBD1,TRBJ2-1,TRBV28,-,CASRRRQGYGEQFF,TGTGCCAGCAGACGACGACAGGGATATGGTGAGCAGTTCTTC
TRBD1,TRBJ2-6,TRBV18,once,CASSPPMGQFSGANVLTF,TGTGCCAGCTCACCACCGATGGGACAGTTCTCTGGGGCCAACGTCCTGACTTTC
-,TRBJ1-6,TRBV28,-,CASSLIQGRSPLHF,TGTGCCAGCAGTTTAATACAGGGACGGTCACCCCTCCACTTT
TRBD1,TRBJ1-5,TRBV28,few,CASRPMGTGNNQPQHF,TGTGCCAGCAGACCCATGGGGACAGGGAACAATCAGCCCCAGCATTTT
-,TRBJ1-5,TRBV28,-,CASSLKSVQPQHF,TGTGCCAGCAGTTTGAAGTCCGTTCAGCCCCAGCATTTT
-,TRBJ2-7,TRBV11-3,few,CASSLQTASYEQYF,TGTGCCAGCAGCTTACAGACGGCATCCTACGAGCAGTACTTC
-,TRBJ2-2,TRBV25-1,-,CASSTQARGNTGELFF,TGTGCCAGCAGCACCCAGGCCCGAGGGAACACCGGGGAGCTGTTTTTT
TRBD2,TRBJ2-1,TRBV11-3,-,CASSLGGSGSNAYNEQFF,TGTGCCAGCAGCTTAGGGGGTAGCGGGAGTAACGCCTACAATGAGCAGTTCTTC
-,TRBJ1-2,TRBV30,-,CACYRVSNYGYTF,TGTGCCTGTTACAGGGTATCTAACTATGGCTACACCTTC
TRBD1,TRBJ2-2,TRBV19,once,CASSIGTGGAGNTGELFF,TGTGCCAGTAGTATAGGGACAGGGGGCGCAGGGAACACCGGGGAGCTGTTTTTT
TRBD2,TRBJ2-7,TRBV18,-,CASSTSSGGAGEQYF,TGTGCCAGCTCGACGTCTAGCGGGGGGGCAGGTGAGCAGTACTTC
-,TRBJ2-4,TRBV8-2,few,CASRTSGGRPKNIQYF,TGTGCCAGCCGTACTTCAGGGGGGAGGCCCAAAAACATTCAGTACTTC
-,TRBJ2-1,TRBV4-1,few,CASSSEGNEQFF,TGCGCCAGCAGCTCAGAGGGCAATGAGCAGTTCTTC
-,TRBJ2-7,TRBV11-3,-,CASSLSGGPSSYEQYF,TGTGCCAGCAGCTTAAGTGGAGGGCCGAGCTCCTACGAGCAGTACTTC
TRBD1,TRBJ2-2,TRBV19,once,CASTGQGIVGHTGELFF,TGTGCCAGTACGGGACAGGGAATAGTAGGGCACACCGGGGAGCTGTTTTTT
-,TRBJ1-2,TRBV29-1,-,CSVYRVRDYGYTF,TGCAGCGTTTACAGGGTACGCGACTATGGCTACACCTTC
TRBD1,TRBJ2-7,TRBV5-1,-,CASSTIQGARSEQYF,TGCGCCAGCAGCACGATACAGGGGGCGAGATCCGAGCAGTACTTC
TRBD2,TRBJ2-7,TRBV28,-,CASSLSGGNPYEQYF,TGTGCCAGCAGTTTATCGGGGGGGAATCCCTACGAGCAGTACTTC
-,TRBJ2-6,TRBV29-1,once,CSVTQGAGANVLTF,TGCAGCGTGACCCAGGGTGCTGGGGCCAACGTCCTGACTTTC
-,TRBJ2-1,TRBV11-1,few,CASSLVQGRPNEQFF,TGTGCCAGCAGCTTGGTTCAGGGTCGGCCCAATGAGCAGTTCTTC
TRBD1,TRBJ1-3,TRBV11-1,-,CASSSRGPGGNTIYF,TGTGCCAGCAGCTCGAGGGGGCCAGGCGGAAACACCATATATTTT
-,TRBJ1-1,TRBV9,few,CASTGAETEAFF,TGTGCCAGCACCGGGGCGGAAACTGAAGCTTTCTTT
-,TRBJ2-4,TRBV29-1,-,CSVGALVDNDIQYF,TGCAGCGTTGGGGCCCTGGTAGACAATGACATTCAGTACTTC
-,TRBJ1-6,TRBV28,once,CASSPRRGGSSPLHF,TGTGCCAGCAGTCCCCGGCGGGGCGGGTCTTCACCCCTCCACTTT
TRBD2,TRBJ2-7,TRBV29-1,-,CSVPGTSGTYEQYF,TGCAGCGTTCCTGGGACTAGCGGCACCTACGAGCAGTACTTC
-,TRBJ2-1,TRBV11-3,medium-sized,CASSFRSGIYNEQFF,TGTGCCAGCAGCTTTCGTTCAGGGATATACAATGAGCAGTTCTTC
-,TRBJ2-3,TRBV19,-,CASSIGQFVDTQYF,TGTGCCAGTAGTATCGGACAGTTCGTGGATACGCAGTATTTT
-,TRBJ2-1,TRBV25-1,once,CASSKWTVNEQFF,TGTGCCAGCAGTAAATGGACGGTCAATGAGCAGTTCTTC
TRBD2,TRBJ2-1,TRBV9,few,CASSDLGGEGFF,TGTGCCAGCAGTGACTTGGGCGGGGAGGGATTCTTC
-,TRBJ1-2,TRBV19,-,CASSPPPARNYGYTF,TGTGCCAGTAGTCCGCCCCCCGCACGTAACTATGGCTACACCTTC
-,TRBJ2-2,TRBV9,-,CASSLDTGELFF,TGTGCCAGCAGTCTTGACACCGGGGAGCTGTTTTTT
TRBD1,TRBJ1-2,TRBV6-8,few,CASSAQLTGTDNYGYTF,TGTGCCAGCAGTGCTCAACTTACCGGGACAGACAACTATGGCTACACCTTC